The 2 T cell receptor beta chains in this list originate from one sample, sequenced in a study of blood T cells in healthy people across ages. Together with a sample-barcoded 5' primer, a J-beta primer mix was included in a second PCR lasting about 7 to 11 cycles. TCRdb re-analysed the 5' RACE reads in MiXCR, keeping a single row per CDR3 protein. The sample has about 640,000 distinct CDR3 sequences, about 30% seen once. The sequenced material came from blood. Source of these receptors: an elderly woman in good health.

A few counts support this clonotype. The chain couples TRBV14 to TRBJ1-2; D is ambiguous. Trimming removed 4 bases at V and 8 bases at J, with 11 bases between. The length of the CDR3 is 12 residues. The germline V gene encodes CDR1 SGHDN and CDR2 FVKESK. CDR3 in DNA: TGTGCCAGCAGCCGTCGACAAGGAGGCTACACCTTC. This encodes CASSRRQGGYTF.

This clonotype was seen once. J is TRBJ2-1 and V is TRBV7-2; D call uncertain. Looked up from germline, CDR1 is SGHTA and CDR2 is FQGNSA. V was clipped by 3 bases and J by 4 bases, with 13 bases between them. The CDR3 extends over 15 amino acids. The CDR3 region is CASSLVSDPYNEQFF. CDR3 nucleotides: TGTGCCAGCAGCTTGGTCTCGGACCCTTACAATGAGCAGTTCTTC. Drawing the rest from reference TRBV7-2 and TRBJ2-1, the complete variable domain is GAGVSQSPSNKVTEKGKDVELRCDPISGHTALYWYRQSLGQGLEFLIYFQGNSAPDKSGLPSDRFSAERTGGSVSTLTIQRTQQEDSAVYLCASSLVSDPYNEQFFGPGTRLTVL.